This TCR beta chain was captured in a study of blood T cells in healthy people across ages. This clonotype showed up just a few times. The junction and the germline gene differ at one end; a read error may be behind it. The use of a sample-barcoded 5' primer and a J-beta primer mix characterized a second PCR of about 7 to 12 cycles. A 12-random-nucleotide template-switch adaptor tagged each cDNA molecule. TCRdb redid the calling of the 5' RACE reads with MiXCR, one entry per CDR3 protein. The sample has hundreds of thousands of distinct CDR3 sequences, 20% to 25% seen once. The germline V gene has CDR1 SGHRS and CDR2 YFSETQ. The length of the CDR3 is 13 residues. Separately, the same data were catalogued under a study of T cells of mothers and their children. That work contributes: Random nucleotides (2-4) and sample barcodes were added by the M1S primer used in the second PCR.

What was sequenced was blood. This TCR derives from a boy between 10 and 17 years old in good health. The chain uses TRBV5-1 and TRBJ2-5; TRBD1 matches 9 bases. The end of the DNA fits TRBJ2-7 better, so the J call may be wrong. DNA for the CDR3: TGCGACAGCAGCCTGACAGGGGGCTACGAGCAGTACTTC. Its translation is CDSSLTGGYEQYF.